There are a few counts of the clone carrying this T cell receptor beta chain. Antigen unknown. The record originates from a study of blood T cells in healthy people across ages. Overall study findings and caveats: Per million T cells, the diversity of TCR beta decreased roughly linearly as age advanced.

This CDR3 spans 18 amino acids. Germline values: CDR1 WNHNN, CDR2 SYGVQD (reference sequence). Trimming pared 2 bases from V and 0 bases from J, leaving 14 bases between. Through a sample-barcoded 5' primer and a J-beta primer mix, a second PCR was run for roughly 7 to 12 cycles. TCRdb analysed the 5' RACE reads with MiXCR anew, one entry per CDR3 protein. The sample lists 650,000 to 700,000 distinct CDR3 sequences; approximately 29% were seen once. Per-sample yields of isolated PBMCs were at least 7 million. Sequencing was carried out using blood. V gene TRBV10-1 combines with J gene TRBJ2-6; D gene uncertain. The receptor was derived from a woman aged 80 or over in good health. Written as DNA, the CDR3 is TGCGCCAGCAGTGAGCATTGTCAGTCTAGCTCTGGGGCCAACGTCCTGACTTTC. This translates into CASSEHCQSSSGANVLTF.